These T cell receptor beta chains were read from a single sample in a study of cytomegalovirus exposure and HLA in healthy donors. Assay used: immunoSEQ multiplex PCR; TCRdb lists only in-frame clones, some missing. The sample lists around 150,000 clones, 75% to 90% seen once, with roughly 4% in the top ten. Sequencing was carried out using PBMCs. The receptors come from a man aged 50 to 59 in good health and CMV-seropositive. Both conserved end residues are part of each CDR3. D genes are given only for firm matches. Where a row states a size, it is once, few, many or the class of an expanded clone; other rows omit it.

d_gene	j_gene	v_gene	abundance	CDR3nt	CDR3aa
TRBD1	TRBJ1-2	TRBV10-3	NA	TGTGCCATGAGATCCGGGACAGGGGGGAACTATGGCTACACCTTC	CAMRSGTGGNYGYTF
NA	TRBJ2-2	TRBV5-1	NA	TGCGCCAGCAGCTTGGAAGGGTTGGCGGGGCGCTTTGATTCCGGGGAGCTGTTTTTT	CASSLEGLAGRFDSGELFF
NA	TRBJ2-1	TRBV7-9	NA	TGTGCCAGCAGCTTAGTCACAGGCCCCTACAATGAGCAGTTCTTC	CASSLVTGPYNEQFF
NA	TRBJ2-3	TRBV6-5	NA	TGTGCCAGCAGTTACTCTTGGTGGAGGGACACAGATACGCAGTATTTT	CASSYSWWRDTDTQYF
TRBD1	TRBJ2-1	TRBV7-6	NA	TGTGCCAGCAGCGCCACAGGGGCCGGTGAGCAGTTCTTC	CASSATGAGEQFF
NA	TRBJ2-7	TRBV5-8	NA	TGTGCCAGCAGCTTGATGGGCGGGACCTACGAGCAGTACTTC	CASSLMGGTYEQYF
NA	TRBJ2-7	TRBV28	NA	TGTGCCAGCAGCCAAGACAGCTACGAGCAGTACTTC	CASSQDSYEQYF
TRBD2	TRBJ2-3	TRBV9	NA	TGTGCCAGCAGCGCACGACTAGCACAAGGTACGCAGTATTTT	CASSARLAQGTQYF
TRBD1	TRBJ1-2	TRBV28	once	TGTGCCAGCAAAACAGGGGGCGCCAATGGCTACACCTTC	CASKTGGANGYTF
NA	TRBJ1-2	TRBV30	NA	TGTGCCTGGAGCGCCCAGGGGTATGGCTACACCTTC	CAWSAQGYGYTF
NA	TRBJ2-1	TRBV18	NA	TGTGCCAGCTCACCACCCGACAGACCCTACAATGAGCAGTTCTTC	CASSPPDRPYNEQFF
TRBD2	TRBJ2-7	TRBV7-9	NA	TGTGCCAGCAGCTTAGACGGTTTCGGGGAGGGGAGCGAGCAGTACTTC	CASSLDGFGEGSEQYF
TRBD2	TRBJ2-1	TRBV5-4	NA	TGTGCCAGCAGCCTCGGACTAGCGGTAAACAATGAGCAGTTCTTC	CASSLGLAVNNEQFF
TRBD1	TRBJ2-7	TRBV5-1	NA	TGCGCCAGCAGCATCCGGGACAGCCAGTACGAGCAGTACTTC	CASSIRDSQYEQYF
TRBD1	TRBJ2-2	TRBV5-1	NA	TGCGCCAGCAGCGGGACAGGCCCTTCTGCCGGGGAGCTGTTTTTT	CASSGTGPSAGELFF
NA	TRBJ2-1	TRBV7-2	NA	TGTGCCAGCAGCTCTCGGCTAGCAGGGGCGCTCTTC	CASSSRLAGALF
TRBD1	TRBJ2-1	TRBV29-1	NA	TGCAGCGGCAAAACAGGGGGACCCTACAATGAGCAGTTCTTC	CSGKTGGPYNEQFF
TRBD1	TRBJ1-1	TRBV19	NA	TGTGCCAGCCGACAGGGGTTCACTGAAGCTTTCTTT	CASRQGFTEAFF
NA	TRBJ2-7	TRBV6-6	NA	TGTGCCAGCAGCAACCCAGGATTCTACGAGCAGTACTTC	CASSNPGFYEQYF
NA	TRBJ2-2	TRBV7-3	NA	TGTGCCAGCAGCTTATATGGACTCGTCGGGGAGCTGTTTTTT	CASSLYGLVGELFF
NA	TRBJ2-3	TRBV28	NA	TGTGCCAGCAGCGGAGAGCGGGGCACAGATACGCAGTATTTT	CASSGERGTDTQYF
NA	TRBJ2-1	TRBV5-8	NA	TGTGCCAGCAGCCTGGGAGCTTCGTACAATGAGCAGTTCTTC	CASSLGASYNEQFF
NA	TRBJ2-5	TRBV25-1	NA	TGTGCCAGCAGTGAATATCTAGAACCGGAGACCCAGTACTTC	CASSEYLEPETQYF
TRBD2	TRBJ2-7	TRBV28	NA	TGTGCCAGCAGTTTCCCACCCTGGACTAGCGGGGGAGGCTACGAGCAGTACTTC	CASSFPPWTSGGGYEQYF
TRBD1	TRBJ1-5	TRBV27	NA	TGTGCCAGCAGTTTTGGGGGACAGGGTTATCCCCAGCATTTT	CASSFGGQGYPQHF
NA	TRBJ1-6	TRBV2	NA	TGTGCCAGCAGCGCCCTCAGGTCAGATAATTCACCCCTCCACTTT	CASSALRSDNSPLHF
TRBD1	TRBJ2-6	TRBV5-4	once	TGTGCCAGCAGCTTGGACGGGCTCCAGGGGGCTAGCTCTGGGGCCAACGTCCTGACTTTC	CASSLDGLQGASSGANVLTF
TRBD2	TRBJ2-1	TRBV28	NA	TGTGCCAGCAGTTTGAGGGTAGCGGGAGTCCATGAGCAGTTCTTC	CASSLRVAGVHEQFF
NA	TRBJ2-6	TRBV30	NA	TGTGCCTGGAGTGCAGGGGTTGTCTCTGGGGCCAACGTCCTGACTTTC	CAWSAGVVSGANVLTF
NA	TRBJ1-1	TRBV2	NA	TGTGCCAGCAGTGCGGACAGTTTGAACACTGAAGCTTTCTTT	CASSADSLNTEAFF
TRBD1	TRBJ2-2	TRBV19	NA	TGTGCCAGTAGACCAAAGGGACAGCGACACACCGGGGAGCTGTTTTTT	CASRPKGQRHTGELFF
NA	TRBJ2-2	TRBV9	NA	TGTGCCAGCAGGGACTCCAAAGGGGAGCTGTTTTTT	CASRDSKGELFF
TRBD1	TRBJ1-1	TRBV5-1	NA	TGCGCCAGCAGCTTCGGGACAGGGGGCGCGGGGACTGAAGCTTTCTTT	CASSFGTGGAGTEAFF
NA	TRBJ2-2	TRBV7-3	once	TGTGCCAGCAGCCCCTGGGGCAACACCGGGGAGCTGTTTTTT	CASSPWGNTGELFF
NA	TRBJ2-5	TRBV5-8	NA	TGTGCCAGCAGCCCACAGGGTTCAGAGACCCAGTACTTC	CASSPQGSETQYF
TRBD2	TRBJ2-5	TRBV18	NA	TGTGCCAGCTCACCGGGACTAGCGGCGTTCCAAGAGACCCAGTACTTC	CASSPGLAAFQETQYF
TRBD2	TRBJ2-1	TRBV19	NA	TGTGCCAGTAGTATAGTAGCGGGAGGATACTCCTACAATGAGCAGTTCTTC	CASSIVAGGYSYNEQFF
NA	TRBJ2-5	TRBV11-3	NA	TGTGCCAGCAGCTTAGGGCCGACGCGCGGGACCCAGTACTTC	CASSLGPTRGTQYF
TRBD1	TRBJ1-2	TRBV7-2	once	TGTGCCAGCAGCTTGCCCACCGACAGGGGAGGAGGCTACACCTTC	CASSLPTDRGGGYTF
TRBD1	TRBJ2-3	TRBV7-9	once	TGTGCCAGCAGCTTAGGGGGGACAGGGACAGATACGCAGTATTTT	CASSLGGTGTDTQYF
NA	TRBJ1-5	TRBV19	NA	TGTGCCAGTACTACATGGGGGGGGAATCAGCCCCAGCATTTT	CASTTWGGNQPQHF
NA	TRBJ1-5	TRBV2	NA	TGTGCCAGCAAAACCGGGACACAGGCGGTTCAGCCCCAGCATTTT	CASKTGTQAVQPQHF
TRBD2	TRBJ2-3	TRBV29-1	few	TGCAGCGTTTTGGCGGGGGAAGATACGCAGTATTTT	CSVLAGEDTQYF
TRBD1	TRBJ1-1	TRBV29-1	NA	TGCAGCGTTGAAGTCGGGACAGCGAACACTGAAGCTTTCTTT	CSVEVGTANTEAFF
NA	TRBJ1-1	TRBV9	NA	TGTGCCAGCAGCCCCAATCGACATTATATGGTCAGGGTTGCTGAAGCTTTCTTT	CASSPNRHYMVRVAEAFF
TRBD1	TRBJ1-2	TRBV6-5	NA	TGTGCCAGCAGGATCCCGGGACAGGGGGCAACGGGCTACACCTTC	CASRIPGQGATGYTF
NA	TRBJ2-3	TRBV5-1	NA	TGCGCCAGCAGCCGCGCTGGCGGCTCTAGCACAGATACGCAGTATTTT	CASSRAGGSSTDTQYF
TRBD2	TRBJ2-2	TRBV5-1	once	TGCGCCAGCAGCGCCGGACGGACTAGCGGCGTGGATGGCGGGGAGCTGTTTTTT	CASSAGRTSGVDGGELFF
NA	TRBJ2-1	TRBV27	NA	TGTGCCAGCAGTTTATATTGGGGGGTCGGTGATGAGCAGTTCTTC	CASSLYWGVGDEQFF
NA	TRBJ2-7	TRBV5-1	once	TGCGCCAGCAGCTTGGGAGGAGCCACCTACGAGCAGTACTTC	CASSLGGATYEQYF
TRBD2	TRBJ2-7	TRBV4-1	NA	TGCGCCAGCAGCCAAGAAGTTAGCGGGGGGGCGGGCGAGCAGTACTTC	CASSQEVSGGAGEQYF
TRBD2	TRBJ2-1	TRBV18	NA	TGTGCCAGCTCACCGCCGACTAGCGGGGGGGACAATGAGCAGTTCTTC	CASSPPTSGGDNEQFF